The rows below give T cell receptor beta chains drawn from one sample of a study of technical replicates of blood from a handful of donors. Some clones are missing from TCRdb's copy, which holds only in-frame ones; the method was immunoSEQ multiplex PCR. Of around 67,000 clones in the sample, roughly 95% were seen once. Sequenced material: T cells isolated from PBMCs. Every receptor here comes from a human donor in good health. Each CDR3 is given with its conserved first and last residue. D genes are given only for firm matches. Clone size appears in some rows only: once, few, many, or a class for an expanded clone.

>TRBV7-8|TRBD1|NA|TRBJ1-3
CASSLVGGDRGDTIYF
TGTGCCAGCAGCTTAGTGGGTGGGGACAGGGGAGACACCATATATTTT
>TRBV10-2|NA|NA|TRBJ2-7
CASGTNIDYEQYF
TGCGCCAGCGGGACAAATATCGACTACGAGCAGTACTTC
>TRBV9|NA|NA|TRBJ1-3
CASSDHSSGNTIYF
TGTGCCAGCAGCGACCACAGCTCTGGAAACACCATATATTTT
>TRBV4-1|NA|NA|TRBJ1-3
CASSFHGIGNTIYF
TGCGCCAGCAGTTTCCACGGGATAGGGAACACCATATATTTT
>TRBV5-1|NA|NA|TRBJ1-4
CASSPGNEKLFF
TGCGCCAGCAGCCCGGGTAACGAAAAACTGTTTTTT
>TRBV19|NA|NA|TRBJ2-7
CASSQAASSYEQYF
TGTGCCAGTAGTCAAGCGGCCAGCTCCTACGAGCAGTACTTC
>TRBV4-1|TRBD1|NA|TRBJ1-1
CASSQGLTGRNTEAFF
TGCGCCAGCAGCCAAGGATTGACAGGGAGGAACACTGAAGCTTTCTTT
>TRBV6-5|NA|NA|TRBJ1-4
CASGGLTTNEKLFF
TGTGCCAGCGGCGGGTTAACAACTAATGAAAAACTGTTTTTT
>TRBV4-1|NA|NA|TRBJ2-1
CASSQTQAGWRDNEQFF
TGCGCCAGCAGCCAAACACAGGCAGGTTGGAGGGACAATGAGCAGTTCTTC
>TRBV5-1|TRBD2|NA|TRBJ2-2
CASSIQLAGQTGELFF
TGCGCCAGCAGCATCCAACTAGCGGGACAAACCGGGGAGCTGTTTTTT
>TRBV7-2|TRBD1|NA|TRBJ1-1
CASSPRTGHTEAFF
TGTGCCAGCAGCCCACGGACAGGCCACACTGAAGCTTTCTTT
>TRBV4-2|TRBD1|NA|TRBJ1-4
CASSQDLVGTGVDEKLFF
TGTGCCAGCAGCCAAGATTTAGTAGGGACAGGGGTAGATGAAAAACTGTTTTTT
>TRBV5-1|TRBD2|NA|TRBJ2-2
CASSPSVAGAQNTGELFF
TGCGCCAGCAGCCCGTCCGTAGCGGGGGCGCAGAACACCGGGGAGCTGTTTTTT
>TRBV27|NA|NA|TRBJ2-1
CASSLAGPIYNEQFF
TGTGCCAGCAGTTTAGCGGGGCCAATATACAATGAGCAGTTCTTC
>TRBV5-1|TRBD1|NA|TRBJ2-5
CASSLGAGGTKETQYF
TGCGCCAGCAGCTTGGGGGCAGGGGGCACTAAAGAGACCCAGTACTTC
>TRBV6-1|NA|NA|TRBJ1-5
CASSEVGQLNQPQHF
TGTGCCAGCAGTGAAGTAGGACAGCTCAATCAGCCCCAGCATTTT
>TRBV6-4|NA|NA|TRBJ1-1
CASRTESNTEAFF
TGTGCCAGTCGTACAGAGTCGAACACTGAAGCTTTCTTT
>TRBV5-1|NA|NA|TRBJ1-1
CASTPGMNTEAFF
TGCGCCAGCACCCCAGGGATGAACACTGAAGCTTTCTTT
>TRBV10-2|TRBD1|NA|TRBJ1-2
CASSLGRDSLYGYTF
TGCGCCAGCAGCCTCGGGCGGGACAGCCTCTATGGCTACACCTTC
>TRBV20-1|NA|NA|TRBJ2-3
CSAPGPDTQYF
TGCAGTGCTCCCGGTCCAGATACGCAGTATTTT
>TRBV6-1|NA|once|TRBJ1-1
CASRVSQVMNTEAFF
TGTGCCAGCAGAGTCTCACAGGTCATGAACACTGAAGCTTTCTTT
>TRBV5-6|TRBD1|NA|TRBJ1-6
CASSPVGQGGSPLHF
TGTGCCAGCAGCCCCGTGGGACAGGGGGGATCACCCCTCCACTTT
>TRBV5-4|TRBD1|NA|TRBJ2-2
CASSLVGQGGTGELFF
TGTGCCAGCAGTTTGGTTGGACAGGGGGGCACCGGGGAGCTGTTTTTT
>TRBV18|NA|NA|TRBJ1-2
CASSPPGEKIYGYTF
TGTGCCAGCTCACCACCCGGGGAGAAGATTTATGGCTACACCTTC
>TRBV6-1|NA|once|TRBJ1-1
CASRQGNTEAFF
TGTGCCAGCAGACAGGGGAACACTGAAGCTTTCTTT
>TRBV29-1|NA|NA|TRBJ2-7
CSVGSSFSYEQYF
TGCAGCGTTGGGAGTAGCTTTTCCTACGAGCAGTACTTC
>TRBV2|NA|NA|TRBJ2-5
CASIPDGGRETQYF
TGTGCCAGCATTCCGGACGGGGGACGCGAGACCCAGTACTTC
>TRBV28|TRBD2|NA|TRBJ2-7
CASSPPRWSGSGYEQYF
TGTGCCAGCAGTCCCCCACGGTGGAGCGGGAGTGGCTACGAGCAGTACTTC
>TRBV5-6|NA|NA|TRBJ1-1
CASSLDMNTEAFF
TGTGCCAGCAGCTTGGATATGAACACTGAAGCTTTCTTT
>TRBV25-1|TRBD1|NA|TRBJ1-5
CASSGTGGGDNQPQHF
TGTGCCAGCAGTGGGACAGGGGGGGGTGACAATCAGCCCCAGCATTTT
>TRBV7-8|NA|NA|TRBJ2-7
CASSPRTVYEQYF
TGTGCCAGCAGCCCGCGGACAGTTTACGAGCAGTACTTC
>TRBV2|NA|NA|TRBJ2-1
CASSAASNEQFF
TGTGCCAGCAGTGCAGCTAGCAATGAGCAGTTCTTC
>TRBV18|TRBD2|NA|TRBJ2-1
CASSPPGLAGSYEQFF
TGTGCCAGCTCACCACCGGGACTAGCGGGGTCGTATGAGCAGTTCTTC
>TRBV7-3|NA|NA|TRBJ1-3
CASSRTSGNTIYF
TGTGCCAGCAGCCGGACTTCTGGAAACACCATATATTTT
>TRBV5-1|NA|NA|TRBJ2-2
CASSLAARVYTGELFF
TGCGCCAGCAGCTTGGCTGCCAGGGTCTACACCGGGGAGCTGTTTTTT
>TRBV7-8|TRBD1|NA|TRBJ2-5
CASSLGLLRGRQETQYF
TGTGCCAGCAGCTTAGGGTTGCTGAGGGGGCGCCAAGAGACCCAGTACTTC
>TRBV20-1|NA|NA|TRBJ2-7
CSALSSYEQYF
TGCAGTGCCCTTAGCTCCTACGAGCAGTACTTC
>TRBV30|TRBD1|NA|TRBJ1-5
CAWSSLGQGDNQPQHF
TGTGCCTGGAGTTCCCTCGGACAGGGCGACAATCAGCCCCAGCATTTT
>TRBV10-2|TRBD1|NA|TRBJ1-1
CASSEFRGAEAFF
TGCGCCAGCAGTGAATTCAGGGGGGCTGAAGCTTTCTTT
>TRBV4-1|NA|NA|TRBJ2-7
CASSQGVTYEQYF
TGCGCCAGCAGCCAAGGTGTTACTTACGAGCAGTACTTC
>TRBV27|NA|NA|TRBJ2-3
CASSPGHHQDTQYF
TGTGCCAGCAGTCCAGGACACCACCAAGATACGCAGTATTTT
>TRBV27|TRBD1|NA|TRBJ1-2
CASSLTPLRTGIYGYTF
TGTGCCAGCAGTTTAACTCCCCTACGGACAGGGATCTATGGCTACACCTTC
>TRBV30|NA|once|TRBJ1-1
CAWSVATAAFF
TGTGCCTGGAGTGTAGCGACAGCAGCTTTCTTT
>TRBV4-1|NA|NA|TRBJ1-4
CASSQDIGKLFF
TGCGCCAGCAGCCAAGATATCGGTAAACTGTTTTTT
>TRBV6-4|TRBD1|NA|TRBJ1-6
CASSPLGTGLRLAHSPLHF
TGTGCCAGCAGTCCCCTGGGGACAGGCCTTCGGCTAGCTCATTCACCCCTCCACTTT
>TRBV27|NA|NA|TRBJ2-2
CASSLEGGAPGELFF
TGTGCCAGCAGTTTAGAGGGAGGTGCGCCCGGGGAGCTGTTTTTT
>TRBV7-8|TRBD2|once|TRBJ2-7
CASSLGVAGEFYEQYF
TGTGCCAGCAGCTTAGGGGTAGCGGGAGAGTTTTACGAGCAGTACTTC
>TRBV5-4|NA|NA|TRBJ2-7
CASSFRDYEQYF
TGTGCCAGCAGCTTCAGGGACTACGAGCAGTACTTC
>TRBV27|TRBD2|NA|TRBJ2-7
CASRLGGDPGSYEQYF
TGTGCCAGCAGACTGGGGGGGGACCCCGGCTCCTACGAGCAGTACTTC
>TRBV19|TRBD2|NA|TRBJ2-2
CALKAGDYTGELFF
TGTGCACTTAAAGCGGGGGACTACACCGGGGAGCTGTTTTTT
>TRBV18|TRBD1|NA|TRBJ2-5
CASRTGPLETQYF
TGTGCCAGCCGGACAGGGCCCTTAGAGACCCAGTACTTC
>TRBV4-2|NA|NA|TRBJ1-2
CASSQEAWAAPGYGYTF
TGTGCCAGCAGCCAGGAGGCCTGGGCAGCTCCCGGGTATGGCTACACCTTC
>TRBV19|TRBD1|NA|TRBJ2-3
CASSDRGSGTDTQYF
TGTGCCAGTTCGGACAGGGGGTCCGGGACAGATACGCAGTATTTT